The 20 T cell receptor beta chains below were found in one sample sequenced in a study of blood T cell repertoires in COVID-19. Sequencing was performed with immunoSEQ multiplex PCR; in TCRdb, only in-frame clones are kept and a portion is missing. Among fewer than 250,000 clones listed, about 83% were seen once. The sample comprised peripheral blood. The receptors come from a woman aged 40 to 50 with active or convalescent COVID-19.

This sequence joins TRBV30 and TRBJ2-5; tentatively, D is TRBD1 (6 bases). CDR1 GTSNPN and CDR2 SVGIG come from the germline V gene (reference sequence). V lost 3 bases to trimming and J lost 2 bases, with 10 bases between them. The CDR3 is 13 amino acids. The CDR3 protein is CAWSLGGQETQYF. In DNA form, the CDR3 reads TGTGCCTGGAGCCTAGGGGGTCAAGAGACCCAGTACTTC. Full variable domain (rest looked up from reference TRBV30 and TRBJ2-5): SQTIHQWPATLVQPVGSPLSLECTVEGTSNPNLYWYRQAAGRGLQLLFYSVGIGQISSEVPQNLSASRPQDRQFILSSKKLLLSDSGFYLCAWSLGGQETQYFGPGTRLLVL.

This clone was detected only a few times. The chain links TRBV10-3 to TRBJ2-2; maybe TRBD2 (6 bases). V was shortened by 8 bases and J by 6 bases, with 10 bases between the two germline ends. The CDR3 sequence is 12 residues long. The germline gives CDR1 ENHRY, CDR2 SYGVKD. CDR3 sequence (DNA): TGTGCCATCGGGGACTCTCCCGGGGAGCTGTTTTTT. Its translation: CAIGDSPGELFF.

The chain employs TRBV6-4 and TRBJ2-3; D gene uncertain. Germline CDR1 MRHNA, CDR2 SNTAGT. The CDR3 spans 15 residues. V was pared by 0 bases and J by 1 base, with 8 bases between. As DNA, the CDR3 is TGTGCCAGCAGTGACTCGACTGATCGCACAGATACGCAGTATTTT. Its protein is CASSDSTDRTDTQYF.

J is TRBJ1-2 and V is TRBV2; 7 positions agree with TRBD1. From germline, CDR1 is SNHLY and CDR2 FYNNEI. V gave up 8 bases and J gave up 4 bases; unmatched junction bases: 13. The CDR3 is made up of 15 amino acids. This chain's CDR3 is CASEISGTASYGYTF. CDR3 nucleotide sequence: TGTGCCAGCGAAATATCCGGGACAGCAAGCTATGGCTACACCTTC.

The V and J genes are TRBV30 and TRBJ1-1, with TRBD1 as a possible D gene (6 bases). Germline values: CDR1 GTSNPN, CDR2 SVGIG (reference sequence). The germline V and J ends were trimmed by 2 bases and 3 bases, with 13 bases remaining between them. The CDR3 length is 14 residues. The CDR3 spells CAWSFYRDYTEAFF. CDR3 bases: TGTGCCTGGAGTTTCTACAGGGATTACACTGAAGCTTTCTTT.

V usage is TRBV11-2 and J usage is TRBJ2-6, with D possibly TRBD1 on 6 matching bases. There are 13 residues in the CDR3. Germline values: CDR1 SGHAT, CDR2 FQNNGV. Trimming pared 6 bases from V and 12 bases from J, leaving 15 bases between. The CDR3 protein is CASSRTVKGVLTF. The DNA of the CDR3 is TGTGCCAGCAGTAGGACAGTAAAGGGCGTCCTGACTTTC.

The chain links TRBV9 to TRBJ2-3; 8 bases align to TRBD1. Germline V gene data show CDR1 as SGDLS and CDR2 as YYNGEE. The CDR3 is 14 residues long. The V segment lost 3 bases and the J segment 4 bases; nucleotides outside the gene matches: 4. The CDR3 region is CASSAGQGPDTQYF. The CDR3 bases are TGTGCCAGCAGCGCCGGACAGGGTCCAGATACGCAGTATTTT.

The gene calls are TRBV11-1 and TRBJ1-1; weak D call: TRBD1 (6 bases). V lost 4 bases and J 3 bases, leaving 9 bases between the germline ends. Germline V gives CDR1 SGHAT, CDR2 FQDESV (reference sequence). The CDR3 is made up of 13 amino acids. Here the CDR3 DNA reads TGTGCCAGCAGCTACAGGGAATACACTGAAGCTTTCTTT. Residues: CASSYREYTEAFF. The complete variable domain, with remaining parts taken from reference TRBV11-1 and TRBJ1-1, reads EAEVAQSPRYKITEKSQAVAFWCDPISGHATLYWYRQILGQGPELLVQFQDESVVDDSQLPKDRFSAERLKGVDSTLKIQPAELGDSAMYLCASSYREYTEAFFGQGTRLTVV.

The V and J genes are TRBV5-1 and TRBJ1-1, with 7 bases identical to TRBD1. Germline CDR1 reads SGHRS; CDR2 reads YFSETQ. V trimming: 3 bases; J trimming: 10 bases; junction bases outside the gene matches: 18. The CDR3 consists of 16 residues. For the CDR3, the DNA is TGCGCCAGCAGCTCCACCGCTTCCAACAGGGGAGGAGTAGCTTTCTTT. Translated: CASSSTASNRGGVAFF.

This rearrangement joins TRBV7-9 to TRBJ1-5; TRBD1 matches at 9 bases. The junction had 0 bases not matched to a gene; V was cut back by 1 base and J by 2 bases. The germline gives CDR1 SEHNR, CDR2 FQNEAQ (reference sequence). This CDR3 region has 15 residues. The CDR3 loop is CASSLGTGGNQPQHF. The DNA for the CDR3 is TGTGCCAGCAGCTTAGGGACAGGGGGCAATCAGCCCCAGCATTTT.

The V gene is TRBV6-6, the J gene TRBJ2-1; TRBD2 matches 11 bases. Trimming took 8 bases from V and 4 from J; bases not matched to a gene: 4. The CDR3 is 14 residues long. CDR1 and CDR2 (germline): MNHNY, SVGAGI (reference sequence). CDR3 DNA sequence: TGTGCCAGCGGCGGGACTAGCGGTTACAATGAGCAGTTCTTC. Translated: CASGGTSGYNEQFF.

The V gene is TRBV9, the J gene TRBJ2-5, with 13 bases that match TRBD2. The CDR3 contains 13 residues. Germline-derived CDR1 and CDR2 are SGDLS and YYNGEE. V dropped 7 bases and J dropped 7; count of bases not matched to a gene: 4. The CDR3 reads CASGTSGAGTQYF. The CDR3 DNA follows: TGTGCCAGCGGGACTAGCGGGGCCGGGACCCAGTACTTC.

The chain has TRBV3-1 (or the pseudogene TRBV3-2) and TRBJ1-3; D might be TRBD1 (5 bases). Per germline, CDR1 LGHDT and CDR2 YNNKEL (reference sequence). Trimming removed 4 bases from V and 0 bases from J, with 13 bases in between. The CDR3 has 16 amino acids. The chain's CDR3 is CASSPGRGYSGNTIYF. The CDR3 nucleotides are TGTGCCAGCAGCCCAGGGAGGGGTTACTCTGGAAACACCATATATTTT.

J is TRBJ1-5 and V is TRBV6-5, with D hard to call. The V end lost 0 bases, the J end lost 0 bases, and 6 bases lay between the germline ends. The CDR3 covers 15 residues. CDR1 and CDR2 from the germline V gene are MNHEY and SVGAGI. CDR3 sequence (DNA): TGTGCCAGCAGTTACTCGCACAGTAGCAATCAGCCCCAGCATTTT. This encodes CASSYSHSSNQPQHF.

The chain links TRBV27 to TRBJ2-7; 9 positions agree with TRBD1. CDR3 length: 13 residues. CDR1 MNHEY and CDR2 SMNVEV come from the germline V gene (reference sequence). V dropped 7 bases and J dropped 3; count of bases not matched to a gene: 4. CDR3 nucleotides: TGTGCCAGCAAACGACAGGGGGTCTACGAGCAGTACTTC. Translated, it gives CASKRQGVYEQYF.

This clone was found a few times. The chain recombines TRBV27 with TRBJ1-4; D possibly corresponds to TRBD1 (6 bases). The germline V gene has CDR1 MNHEY and CDR2 SMNVEV (reference sequence). V was cut by 2 bases and J by 8 bases, with 12 bases left in between. This CDR3 spans 14 amino acids. This chain's CDR3 is CASSLVGHSEKLFF. The CDR3 region has the DNA TGTGCCAGCAGTTTAGTGGGACATTCCGAAAAACTGTTTTTT. The full variable domain, with the rest looked up from reference TRBV27 and TRBJ1-4, is EAQVTQNPRYLITVTGKKLTVTCSQNMNHEYMSWYRQDPGLGLRQIYYSMNVEVTDKGDVPEGYKVSRKEKRNFPLILESPSPNQTSLYFCASSLVGHSEKLFFGSGTQLSVL.

The CDR3 reads CASRAPGAGNQPQHF. The CDR3 DNA sequence: TGTGCCAGCAGAGCCCCAGGGGCAGGCAATCAGCCCCAGCATTTT. The V gene is TRBV6-1, the J gene TRBJ1-5; perhaps TRBD1 as D (6 bases). Germline CDR1 and CDR2: MNHNS and SASEGT. The CDR3 sequence is 15 residues long. Trimming left V 6 bases short and J 2 bases short, with 14 bases between.

This clone has more than one count but fewer than ten. The rearrangement links TRBV5-1 to TRBJ1-1; D possibly corresponds to TRBD1 (5 bases). V was trimmed by 0 bases and J by 8 bases, leaving 11 bases between them. The CDR3 runs to 13 residues. Germline assignment: CDR1 SGHRS and CDR2 YFSETQ. The chain's CDR3 is CASSLEHGGEAFF. The CDR3 bases are TGCGCCAGCAGCTTGGAGCACGGGGGGGAAGCTTTCTTT. Using reference TRBV5-1 and TRBJ1-1 for the parts outside the CDR3, the full variable domain is KAGVTQTPRYLIKTRGQQVTLSCSPISGHRSVSWYQQTPGQGLQFLFEYFSETQRNKGNFPGRFSGRQFSNSRSEMNVSTLELGDSALYLCASSLEHGGEAFFGQGTRLTVV.

V usage is TRBV30 and J usage is TRBJ2-1; 9 nucleotides agree with TRBD2. Germline loops: CDR1 GTSNPN, CDR2 SVGIG (reference sequence). The CDR3 is 15 residues long. Trimming removed 0 bases from V and 6 bases from J; junction bases left unmatched: 6. The CDR3 spells CAWSVGLAGLNEQFF. The CDR3 DNA follows: TGTGCCTGGAGTGTAGGCCTAGCGGGACTCAATGAGCAGTTCTTC.

The chain combines TRBV7-3 with TRBJ2-5, with 7 bases aligning to TRBD2. Trimming cost V 5 bases and J 2 bases; bases outside gene matches: 8. This CDR3 has 15 amino acids. Per the germline V gene, CDR1 is SGHTA and CDR2 is FQGTGA. Written as DNA, the CDR3 is TGTGCCAGCAGCATGGCAGGCGGGAGTCAAGAGACCCAGTACTTC. Translating it yields CASSMAGGSQETQYF.